Listed below are T cell receptor beta chains from one sample, sequenced in a study of lymphopenia after photon versus proton radiotherapy. Using immunoSEQ multiplex PCR, the repertoire was profiled, and TCRdb retains in-frame clones only, with some absent. The top ten hold 10% to 11% of the sample, which has about 70,000 clones, 85% to 90% seen once. The sample here was peripheral blood, taken from a patient treated with proton-based radiotherapy. These TCRs come from an elderly man with esophageal cancer. Both conserved end residues are part of each CDR3. The D gene is left open where the match is weak. Clone size is stated in some rows and not others, as once, few, many or a class when expanded.

clone_size j_call cdr3_length v_call d_call cdr3_nt cdr3_aa
- TRBJ2-5 13 TRBV7-9 - TGTGCCAGCAGGATCCTCGGGAAAGAGACCCAGTACTTC CASRILGKETQYF
- TRBJ2-2 18 TRBV5-4 - TGTGCCAGCAGCTTTTCCGGAACCCGGGTAGGATGGTCCGGGGAGCTGTTTTTT CASSFSGTRVGWSGELFF
- TRBJ2-5 15 TRBV11-3 - TGTGCCAGCAGCTTAGGCACAGGACGGCAAGAGACCCAGTACTTC CASSLGTGRQETQYF
- TRBJ2-4 15 TRBV28 - TGTGCCAGCAGTTATGGGGGTTTAGCCAAAAACATTCAGTACTTC CASSYGGLAKNIQYF
- TRBJ1-5 15 TRBV19 TRBD1 TGTGCCAGTAGTATAGCAGGGGGCATCGATCAGCCCCAGCATTTT CASSIAGGIDQPQHF
- TRBJ2-2 12 TRBV7-7 - TGTGCTAGCAGCCCTCATCCCGGGGAGCTGTTTTTT CASSPHPGELFF
once TRBJ1-1 11 TRBV10-1 - TGCGCCGCGGCGGACCGGGTCGGGGCTTTCTTT CAAADRVGAFF
once TRBJ1-2 14 TRBV6-6 TRBD1 TGTGCCAGCAGTTTCGACAGGGGATATGATGGCTACACCTTC CASSFDRGYDGYTF
- TRBJ2-1 16 TRBV19 - TGTGCCAGTACACCTTCATCGGGGCTAGCTTTGGATGAGCAGTTCTTC CASTPSSGLALDEQFF
- TRBJ1-2 15 TRBV27 TRBD1 TGTGCCAGCAGTCCACACACAGGGGGGAGCTATGGCTACACCTTC CASSPHTGGSYGYTF
- TRBJ1-6 15 TRBV30 - TGTGCCTGGAGCCCTCAATGGTCCTATAATTCACCCCTCCACTTT CAWSPQWSYNSPLHF
- TRBJ2-6 18 TRBV5-1 - TGCGCCAGCAGCGGTTTATCCGGGAGAATCTCTGGGGCCAACGTCCTGACTTTC CASSGLSGRISGANVLTF
- TRBJ2-7 16 TRBV11-2 - TGTGCCAGCAGCGGGGGGCGGGGGCGCGACTCCTACGAGCAGTACTTC CASSGGRGRDSYEQYF
- TRBJ2-5 15 TRBV4-2 - TGTGCCAGCAGCCAAGAGGCGGTTTGGGGAGAGACCCAGTACTTC CASSQEAVWGETQYF
- TRBJ1-3 13 TRBV29-1 - TGCAGCGTTGAAGTGGGTACTGGAAACACCATATATTTT CSVEVGTGNTIYF
- TRBJ2-2 15 TRBV2 - TGTGCCAGCACCATGGGACACCCTGACACCGGGGAGCTGTTTTTT CASTMGHPDTGELFF
once TRBJ1-5 12 TRBV6-6 - TGTGCCAGCACTACAGGGAATCAGCCCCAGCATTTT CASTTGNQPQHF
few TRBJ1-1 13 TRBV6-6 - TGTGCCAGCAGTCTGGAGGGGGGGGCTGTAGCTTTCTTT CASSLEGGAVAFF
- TRBJ1-2 15 TRBV11-2 - TGTGCCAGCAGCTTACGGACGGAAGCTAACTATGGCTACACCTTC CASSLRTEANYGYTF
- TRBJ1-2 14 TRBV5-6 TRBD1 TGTGCCAGCAGTCCGAGGCAGGGGGCTTATGGCTACACCTTC CASSPRQGAYGYTF
- TRBJ2-2 17 TRBV5-1 TRBD2 TGCGCCAGCAGCTTGGAACGGACTAGCGGGTCCACCGGGGAGCTGTTTTTT CASSLERTSGSTGELFF
few TRBJ1-1 14 TRBV27 - TGTGCCAGCAGTGAAGGGTTCATGAACACTGAAGCTTTCTTT CASSEGFMNTEAFF
- TRBJ2-2 14 TRBV27 - TGTGCCAGCAGTTTCGGCAGGAACACCGGGGAGCTGTTTTTT CASSFGRNTGELFF
- TRBJ2-2 16 TRBV9 - TGTGCCAGCAGCGTAGGGGGGGCGCGAAGGACCGGGGAGCTGTTTTTT CASSVGGARRTGELFF
- TRBJ1-1 13 TRBV7-9 - TGTGCCAGCAGCTTTGGGGGAAACAATCTAGCTTTCTTT CASSFGGNNLAFF
- TRBJ1-3 16 TRBV5-1 - TGCGCCAGCAGCTTGGGACCGAGGGGTGACGGAAACACCATATATTTT CASSLGPRGDGNTIYF
once TRBJ2-7 15 TRBV10-3 TRBD2 TGTGCCATCAGTGAGTCTGCAGCGGGAGCCGGCGAGCAGTACTTC CAISESAAGAGEQYF
- TRBJ2-5 13 TRBV12-5 TRBD1 TGTGCTAGTGGTTTGGCGGACAGGGAGACCCAGTACTTC CASGLADRETQYF
- TRBJ1-5 16 TRBV4-1 - TGCGCCAGCAGCCAAGGCCACGGGGGGGCGGGTCAGCCCCAGCATTTT CASSQGHGGAGQPQHF
once TRBJ2-3 16 TRBV6-1 TRBD2 TGTGCCAGCAGTGAAATGGGCGGGAGTAGTGCAGATACGCAGTATTTT CASSEMGGSSADTQYF
- TRBJ2-6 18 TRBV9 - TGTGCCAGCAGCCCTCGGGTGGTCTGGTCCTCTGGGGCCAACGTCCTGACTTTC CASSPRVVWSSGANVLTF
- TRBJ2-2 16 TRBV5-8 - TGTGCCAGCAGCTTATATGAGGCGACGAACACCGGGGAGCTGTTTTTT CASSLYEATNTGELFF